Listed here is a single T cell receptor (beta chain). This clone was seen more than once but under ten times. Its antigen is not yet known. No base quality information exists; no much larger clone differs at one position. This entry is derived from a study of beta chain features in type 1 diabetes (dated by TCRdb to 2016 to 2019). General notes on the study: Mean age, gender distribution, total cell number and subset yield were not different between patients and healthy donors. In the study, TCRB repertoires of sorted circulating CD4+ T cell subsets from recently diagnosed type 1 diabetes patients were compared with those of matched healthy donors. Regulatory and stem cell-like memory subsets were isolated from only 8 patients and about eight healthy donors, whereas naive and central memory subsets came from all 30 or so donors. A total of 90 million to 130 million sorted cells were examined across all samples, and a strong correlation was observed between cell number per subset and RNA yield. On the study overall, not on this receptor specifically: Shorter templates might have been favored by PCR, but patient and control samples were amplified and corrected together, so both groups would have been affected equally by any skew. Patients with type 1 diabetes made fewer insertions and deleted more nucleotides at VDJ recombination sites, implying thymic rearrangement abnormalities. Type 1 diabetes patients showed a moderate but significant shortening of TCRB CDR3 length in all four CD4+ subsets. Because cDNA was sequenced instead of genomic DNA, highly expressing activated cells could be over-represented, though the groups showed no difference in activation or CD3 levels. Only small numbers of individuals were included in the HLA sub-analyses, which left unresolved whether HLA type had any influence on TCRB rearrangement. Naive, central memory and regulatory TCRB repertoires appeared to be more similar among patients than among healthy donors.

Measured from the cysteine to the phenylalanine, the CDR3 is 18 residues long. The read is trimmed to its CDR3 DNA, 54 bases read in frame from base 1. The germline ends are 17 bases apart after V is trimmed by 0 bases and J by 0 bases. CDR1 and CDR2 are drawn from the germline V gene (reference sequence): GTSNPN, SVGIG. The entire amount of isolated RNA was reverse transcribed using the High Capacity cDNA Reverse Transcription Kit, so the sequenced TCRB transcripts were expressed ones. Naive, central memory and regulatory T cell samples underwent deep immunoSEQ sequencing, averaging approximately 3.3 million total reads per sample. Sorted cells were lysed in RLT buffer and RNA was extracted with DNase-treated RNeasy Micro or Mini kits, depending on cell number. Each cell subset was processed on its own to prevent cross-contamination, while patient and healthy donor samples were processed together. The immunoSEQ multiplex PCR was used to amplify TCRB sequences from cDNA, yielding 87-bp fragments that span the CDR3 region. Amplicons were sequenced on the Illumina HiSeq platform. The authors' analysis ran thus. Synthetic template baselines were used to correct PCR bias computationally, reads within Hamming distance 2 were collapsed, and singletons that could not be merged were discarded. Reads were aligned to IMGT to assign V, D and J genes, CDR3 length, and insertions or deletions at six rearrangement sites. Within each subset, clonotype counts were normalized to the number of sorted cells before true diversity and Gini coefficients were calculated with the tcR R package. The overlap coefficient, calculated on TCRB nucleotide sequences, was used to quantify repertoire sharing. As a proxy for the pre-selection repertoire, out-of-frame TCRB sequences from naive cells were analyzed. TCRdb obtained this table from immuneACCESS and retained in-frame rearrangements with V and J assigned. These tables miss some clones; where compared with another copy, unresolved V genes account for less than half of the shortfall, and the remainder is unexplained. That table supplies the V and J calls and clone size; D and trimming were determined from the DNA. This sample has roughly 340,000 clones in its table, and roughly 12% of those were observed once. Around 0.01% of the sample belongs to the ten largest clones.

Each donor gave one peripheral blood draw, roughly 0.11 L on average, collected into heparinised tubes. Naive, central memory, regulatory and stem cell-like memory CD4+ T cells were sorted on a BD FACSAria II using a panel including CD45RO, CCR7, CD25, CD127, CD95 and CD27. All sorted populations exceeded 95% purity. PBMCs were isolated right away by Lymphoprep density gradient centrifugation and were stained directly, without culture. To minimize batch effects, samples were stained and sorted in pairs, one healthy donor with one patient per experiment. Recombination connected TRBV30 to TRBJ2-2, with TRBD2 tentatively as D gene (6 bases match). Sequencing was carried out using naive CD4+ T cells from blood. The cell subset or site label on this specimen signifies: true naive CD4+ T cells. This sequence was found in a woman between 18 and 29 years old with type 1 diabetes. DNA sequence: TGTGCCTGGAGTGTATGGAGTAGCGGAGCTACGAACACCGGGGAGCTGTTTTTT. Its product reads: CAWSVWSSGATNTGELFF.